The 21 T cell receptor beta chains given below trace back to one sample, sequenced in a study of cytomegalovirus exposure and HLA in healthy donors. Primers for the PCR totalled 60 Vbeta and 13 Jbeta. The protocol was immunoSEQ multiplex PCR, while the TCRdb copy is restricted to in-frame clones and leaves out a portion. The table has approximately 160,000 clones, around 74% seen once; the top ten hold over 1.3%. The sample comprised PBMCs. The receptor set was obtained from a young man in good health and CMV-seronegative.

The CDR3 protein is CASSLRTGTNEKLFF. As DNA, the CDR3 is TGTGCCAGCAGCCTACGGACAGGAACTAATGAAAAACTGTTTTTT. The rearrangement joins TRBV7-2 to TRBJ1-4, with TRBD1 matching 7 bases. CDR1 is SGHTA and CDR2 is FQGNSA in the germline V gene. J lost 1 base, V lost 5 bases, and 4 bases had no gene match. The CDR3 has 15 residues.

The rearrangement links TRBV29-1 to TRBJ2-2, with 7 bases identical to TRBD1. Germline values: CDR1 SQVTM, CDR2 ANQGSEA. The length of the CDR3 is 15 residues. V trimming: 2 bases; J trimming: 4 bases; junction bases outside the gene matches: 7. The CDR3 spells CSVERHDRATGELFF. The CDR3 coding sequence is TGCAGCGTTGAAAGGCACGACAGGGCCACCGGGGAGCTGTTTTTT.

V usage is TRBV9 and J usage is TRBJ2-1; possibly TRBD2 for D (5 bases). In germline, CDR1 is SGDLS, CDR2 YYNGEE. The CDR3 loop spans 12 amino acids. The V end was cut by 0 bases, the J end by 13 bases, with 11 bases between. CDR3 DNA sequence: TGTGCCAGCAGCGTAGGGGCGGGCTACCAGTTCTTC. The encoded protein is CASSVGAGYQFF.

The DNA of the CDR3 is TGTGCCAGTAGCCCGACCGGGCGGGCTACTTTGCCGGCGACCAAAAACATTCAGTACTTC. Its protein product is CASSPTGRATLPATKNIQYF. The chain couples TRBV19 to TRBJ2-4; D might be TRBD2 (5 bases). Trimming removed 6 bases at V and 2 bases at J, with 29 bases between. CDR1 and CDR2 from the germline V gene are LNHDA and SQIVND (reference sequence). This CDR3 has 20 amino acids.

This rearrangement joins TRBV4-3 to TRBJ2-3; 7 nucleotides line up with TRBD2. The junction had 10 bases not matched to a gene; V was cut back by 4 bases and J by 0 bases. CDR3 length: 17 amino acids. The germline V gene has CDR1 LGHNA and CDR2 YSLEER. The DNA for the CDR3 is TGCGCCAGCAGCCCCGTCGCTAGCGGACTTAGCACAGATACGCAGTATTTT. Translating it yields CASSPVASGLSTDTQYF.

The J gene is TRBJ2-2, the V gene TRBV6-5; unclear D gene. The germline V gene has CDR1 MNHEY and CDR2 SVGAGI. The CDR3 totals 14 residues. V lost 11 bases and J lost 4, with 17 bases in between. The CDR3 nucleotides read TGTGCCTCCCAGGCGATAGAAGTCACCGGGGAGCTGTTTTTT. The encoded protein is CASQAIEVTGELFF.

The J gene is TRBJ2-2, the V gene TRBV5-6; possibly TRBD1 for D (5 bases). CDR1 SGHDT and CDR2 YYEEEE come from the germline V gene. The CDR3 runs 12 residues. Between the trimmed V and J ends, which lost 4 bases and 5 bases, there was a span of 6 bases. The CDR3 DNA is TGTGCCAGCAGCCCAGGGACCGGGGAGCTGTTTTTT. Protein: CASSPGTGELFF. Variable domain in full (rest from reference TRBV5-6 and TRBJ2-2): DAGVTQSPTHLIKTRGQQVTLRCSPKSGHDTVSWYQQALGQGPQFIFQYYEEEERQRGNFPDRFSGHQFPNYSSELNVNALLLGDSALYLCASSPGTGELFFGEGSRLTVL.

The J gene is TRBJ1-4, the V gene TRBV28, with TRBD1 matching over 7 bases. With V trimmed by 4 bases and J by 8 bases, 7 bases remained unmatched. CDR1 and CDR2 from the germline V gene are MDHEN and SYDVKM. The CDR3 contains 14 residues. CDR3 sequence reads: CASSSTGLGEKLFF. CDR3 DNA: TGTGCCAGCAGTTCGACAGGGTTAGGCGAAAAACTGTTTTTT.

V and J are TRBV5-4 and TRBJ1-1; 9 bases are shared with TRBD1. The CDR3 sequence is 15 residues long. The germline V gene encodes CDR1 SGHNT and CDR2 YYREEE (reference sequence). Trimming removed 3 bases from V and 2 bases from J; junction bases left unmatched: 5. The CDR3 loop reads CASSSRDRANTEAFF. Here the CDR3 DNA reads TGTGCCAGCAGCTCCCGGGACAGGGCCAACACTGAAGCTTTCTTT.

The V and J genes are TRBV6-6 and TRBJ2-5; TRBD1 is a possible D gene (6 bases). V was clipped by 4 bases and J by 1 base, with 10 bases between them. The CDR3 has 14 residues. Germline CDR1 reads MNHNY; CDR2 reads SVGAGI (reference sequence). The CDR3 bases are TGTGCCAGCAGTTCTCAGGGGCCCCAAGAGACCCAGTACTTC. This codes for CASSSQGPQETQYF.

This chain's CDR3 is CATSSRGPSTDTQYF. The CDR3 DNA follows: TGTGCCACCAGCAGCAGGGGGCCCAGCACAGATACGCAGTATTTT. The chain uses TRBV15 and TRBJ2-3, with TRBD1 matching 8 bases. After removal of 3 bases from V and 0 bases from J, the junction contained 2 bases not matched to a gene. CDR3 length: 15 residues. The germline CDR1 and CDR2 sequences are LNHNV and YYDKDF (reference sequence).

This clone is a singleton in its sample. V gene TRBV7-9 combines with J gene TRBJ2-7; 10 bases map to TRBD2. In germline, CDR1 is SEHNR, CDR2 FQNEAQ (reference sequence). The CDR3 consists of 15 residues. The V and J ends lost 5 bases and 3 bases, in that order; junction bases with no gene match: 7. CDR3 protein: CASSTTGLANYEQYF. The CDR3 nucleotides are TGTGCCAGCAGCACAACGGGACTAGCGAACTACGAGCAGTACTTC.

The CDR3: CASKPTRRLNTGELFF. The CDR3 DNA reads TGCGCCAGCAAACCAACGCGCCGGTTGAACACCGGGGAGCTGTTTTTT. The genes are TRBV10-2 and TRBJ2-2; no definite D call. V was pared by 7 bases and J by 1 base, with 16 bases between. CDR3 length: 16 residues. Germline V CDR1 and CDR2: WSHSY, SAAADI.

The J gene is TRBJ1-2, the V gene TRBV7-2; 7 positions match TRBD1. The CDR3 runs to 13 residues. V trimming: 5 bases; J trimming: 8 bases; junction bases outside the gene matches: 8. The germline V gene has CDR1 SGHTA and CDR2 FQGNSA. The CDR3 protein is CASSPETGRGYTF. CDR3 coding DNA: TGTGCCAGCAGCCCCGAGACAGGGCGCGGCTACACCTTC.

This clone was found once. V and J are TRBV27 and TRBJ2-5; possibly TRBD1 for D (6 bases). Trimming shortened V by 5 bases and J by 5 bases, and 9 bases separated the two germline ends. Germline assignment: CDR1 MNHEY and CDR2 SMNVEV (reference sequence). The CDR3 is 12 amino acids. CDR3 bases: TGTGCCAGCAGTCCAAGGGGGGAGACCCAGTACTTC. It yields the protein CASSPRGETQYF.

The chain uses TRBV2 and TRBJ2-2; TRBD1 agrees at 7 bases. Germline values: CDR1 SNHLY, CDR2 FYNNEI. With V trimmed by 7 bases and J by 4 bases, 6 bases remained unmatched. The CDR3 is 14 amino acids. DNA for the CDR3: TGTGCCAGCAAGGGCGCAGGGGGCACCGGGGAGCTGTTTTTT. Translation gives CASKGAGGTGELFF.

This clone was counted only a few times. The chain combines TRBV9 with TRBJ2-5; 7 bases map to TRBD1. CDR1 and CDR2 from the germline V gene are SGDLS and YYNGEE. The CDR3 has 12 amino acids. V lost 7 bases, J lost 4 bases, and 4 bases stayed unmatched. CDR3 sequence (DNA): TGTGCCAGCCCCCAGGGGGTAGAGACCCAGTACTTC. It specifies CASPQGVETQYF. The variable domain in full, completed from reference TRBV9 and TRBJ2-5, reads DSGVTQTPKHLITATGQRVTLRCSPRSGDLSVYWYQQSLDQGLQFLIQYYNGEERAKGNILERFSAQQFPDLHSELNLSSLELGDSALYFCASPQGVETQYFGPGTRLLVL.

This rearrangement joins TRBV5-4 to TRBJ2-5; the D gene is possibly TRBD2 (6 bases). The tail of the sequence fits TRBJ2-7 better, so the J call may be wrong. This CDR3 comprises 14 residues. Germline CDR1 SGHNT, CDR2 YYREEE (reference sequence). The CDR3 is CASSSRDFSYEQYF. In DNA, the CDR3 is TGTGCCAGCAGCTCCCGGGACTTCTCCTACGAGCAGTACTTC.

The chain links TRBV18 to TRBJ1-5; 10 bases fit TRBD1. The V gene's germline CDR1 is KGHSH and CDR2 LQKENI. The CDR3 has 16 residues. V shed 1 base and J 7 bases; nucleotides not matched to a gene: 7. CDR3 bases: TGTGCCAGCTCACCACGGGACAGGGGATCTGTCCAGCCCCAGCATTTT. Translated: CASSPRDRGSVQPQHF.

This clone was seen just once. V and J are TRBV28 and TRBJ2-5, with 7 bases that match TRBD2. The CDR3 consists of 13 residues. V dropped 8 bases and J dropped 0; count of bases not matched to a gene: 3. Germline CDR1 is MDHEN and CDR2 is SYDVKM. CDR3 loop: CASWGGYQETQYF. The DNA of the CDR3 is TGTGCCAGCTGGGGGGGTTACCAAGAGACCCAGTACTTC.

The rearrangement uses TRBV4-1 and TRBJ2-3; 11 nucleotides agree with TRBD2. V lost 2 bases, J lost 0 bases, and 4 bases stayed unmatched. This CDR3 has 17 amino acids. Germline V lookup: CDR1 MGHRA, CDR2 YSYEKL. This CDR3 is CASSQSRLAGSTDTQYF. The DNA of the CDR3 is TGCGCCAGCAGCCAATCCCGACTAGCGGGGAGCACAGATACGCAGTATTTT.